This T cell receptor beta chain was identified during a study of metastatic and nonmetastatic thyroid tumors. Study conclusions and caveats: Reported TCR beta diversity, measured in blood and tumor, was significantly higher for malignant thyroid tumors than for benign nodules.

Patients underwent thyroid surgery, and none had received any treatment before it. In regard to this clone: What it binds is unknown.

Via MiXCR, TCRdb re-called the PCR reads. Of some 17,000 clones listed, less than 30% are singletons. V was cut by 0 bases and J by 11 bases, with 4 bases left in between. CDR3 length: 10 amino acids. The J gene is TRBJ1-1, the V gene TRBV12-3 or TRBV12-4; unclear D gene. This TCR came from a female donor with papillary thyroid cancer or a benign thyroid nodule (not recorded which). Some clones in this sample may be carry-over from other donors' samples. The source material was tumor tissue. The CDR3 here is CASSLASAFF. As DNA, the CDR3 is TGTGCCAGCAGTTTAGCAAGCGCTTTCTTT.